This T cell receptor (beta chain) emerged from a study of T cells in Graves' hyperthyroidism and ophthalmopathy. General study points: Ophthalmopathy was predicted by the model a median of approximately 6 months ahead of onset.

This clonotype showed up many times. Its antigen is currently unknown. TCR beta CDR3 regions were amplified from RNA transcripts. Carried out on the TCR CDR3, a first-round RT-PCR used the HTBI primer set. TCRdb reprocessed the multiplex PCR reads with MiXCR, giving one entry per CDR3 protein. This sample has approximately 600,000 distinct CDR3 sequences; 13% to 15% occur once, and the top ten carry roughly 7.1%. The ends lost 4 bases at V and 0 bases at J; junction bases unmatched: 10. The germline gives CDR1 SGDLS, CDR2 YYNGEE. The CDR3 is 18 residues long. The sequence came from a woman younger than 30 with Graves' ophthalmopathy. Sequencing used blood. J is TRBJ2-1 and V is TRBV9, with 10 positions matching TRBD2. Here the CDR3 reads CASSPRGLALSSYNEQFF. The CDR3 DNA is TGTGCCAGCAGCCCCCGGGGACTAGCGTTGAGCTCCTACAATGAGCAGTTCTTC. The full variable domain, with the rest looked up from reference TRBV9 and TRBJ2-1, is DSGVTQTPKHLITATGQRVTLRCSPRSGDLSVYWYQQSLDQGLQFLIQYYNGEERAKGNILERFSAQQFPDLHSELNLSSLELGDSALYFCASSPRGLALSSYNEQFFGPGTRLTVL.